The 23 T cell receptor beta chains presented below share a single source sample, sequenced in a study of T cells in Graves' hyperthyroidism and ophthalmopathy. The source material, RNA transcripts, was used to amplify TCR beta CDR3 regions. The TCR CDR3 was amplified in a first-round RT-PCR using the HTBI primer set. One entry per CDR3 protein, called by TCRdb with MiXCR from the multiplex PCR reads. The table shows hundreds of thousands of distinct CDR3 sequences, with 35% occurring only once. Specimen: blood. These receptors all stem from a woman aged 40 to 50 with Graves' hyperthyroidism.

The rearrangement joins TRBV24-1 to TRBJ2-2; D tentatively fits TRBD1 or TRBD2 (6 bases each). CDR1 and CDR2 from the germline V gene are KGHDR and SFDVKD. Trimming shortened V by 9 bases and J by 2 bases, and 18 bases separated the two germline ends. This CDR3 contains 16 residues. CDR3 residues: CATASEGGLNTGELFF. CDR3 bases: TGTGCCACCGCAAGCGAGGGGGGTCTTAACACCGGGGAGCTGTTTTTT.

This clonotype was counted a few times. The genes are TRBV5-8 and TRBJ2-7; D is ambiguous. Germline lookup yields CDR1 SGHTS and CDR2 YDEGEE. V gave up 0 bases and J gave up 2 bases, with 18 bases separating them. The CDR3 extends over 17 amino acids. CDR3: CASSLGIGPRGPYEQYF. Written as DNA, the CDR3 is TGTGCCAGCAGCTTGGGGATCGGACCCCGAGGTCCCTACGAGCAGTACTTC. Full variable domain (remainder filled in from reference TRBV5-8 and TRBJ2-7): EAGVTQSPTHLIKTRGQQATLRCSPISGHTSVYWYQQALGLGLQFLLWYDEGEERNRGNFPPRFSGRQFPNYSSELNVNALELEDSALYLCASSLGIGPRGPYEQYFGPGTRLTVT.

V and J are TRBV2 and TRBJ1-2; possible D gene TRBD1, 5 bases. The CDR3 runs to 17 residues. The V end was cut by 1 base, the J end by 7 bases, with 22 bases between. Germline loops: CDR1 SNHLY, CDR2 FYNNEI. CDR3 DNA: TGTGCCAGCAGTGAAGTCATCGTCGGGGGGAGCTACGGTGGCTACACCTTC. It is translated as CASSEVIVGGSYGGYTF.

The V call is TRBV7-7, the J call TRBJ2-7; a possible D gene is TRBD1 (7 bases). Germline V gene data show CDR1 as SSHAT and CDR2 as FNYEAQ (reference sequence). The CDR3 sequence is 12 residues long. The CDR3: CATGDSAYEQYF. As DNA, the CDR3 is TGTGCTACGGGGGACAGCGCCTACGAGCAGTACTTC.

This clonotype was found once. The chain carries TRBV6-1 and TRBJ1-2, with TRBD1 as a possible D gene (5 bases). The CDR3 contains 13 residues. V lost 6 bases and J lost 8, with 16 bases in between. Germline V CDR1 and CDR2: MNHNS, SASEGT. As DNA, the CDR3 is TGTGCCAGCAGACCGGGACTAGCGGGAGGCTACACCTTC. It is translated as CASRPGLAGGYTF.

Details on this clonotype: Sequence at one end of the junction differs from germline and may be a read error. This chain joins TRBV6-5 and TRBJ2-7; TRBD1 aligns across 8 bases. Germline lookup yields CDR1 MNHEY and CDR2 SVGAGI. The CDR3 consists of 14 residues. In nucleotides, the CDR3 is TGTGCCAGCAGTTTGCGGGACAGGTCCTACGCGCAGTACTTC. Its protein is CASSLRDRSYAQYF.

This clonotype has at least ten counts. The rearrangement links TRBV15 to TRBJ1-1; TRBD1 matches at 7 bases. Trimming removed 7 bases from V and 5 bases from J; junction bases left unmatched: 13. CDR3 length equals 15 residues. The germline CDR1 and CDR2 sequences are LNHNV and YYDKDF (reference sequence). The CDR3, as DNA: TGTGCCACCACCCCGGACGAGGGGGCGAAAACTGAAGCTTTCTTT. Protein: CATTPDEGAKTEAFF.

The genes are TRBV2 and TRBJ1-1; D is undetermined. Germline CDR1 reads SNHLY; CDR2 reads FYNNEI. The CDR3 has 14 residues. Between the trimmed V and J ends, which lost 8 bases and 0 bases, there was a span of 13 bases. The CDR3 nucleotides read TGTGCCAGCGGCGGGATCGCGATGAACACTGAAGCTTTCTTT. It specifies CASGGIAMNTEAFF.

V and J are TRBV7-2 and TRBJ2-7; 9 positions match TRBD1. The CDR3 spans 17 residues. Germline assignment: CDR1 SGHTA and CDR2 FQGNSA. V trimming: 5 bases; J trimming: 0 bases; junction bases outside the gene matches: 11. The CDR3 sequence: CASSPGTGLFLSYEQYF. CDR3 DNA sequence: TGTGCCAGCAGCCCCGGGACAGGGTTGTTTCTCTCCTACGAGCAGTACTTC.

In this sample, this clonotype turned up a few times. The V call is TRBV20-1, the J call TRBJ2-2; 8 bases fit TRBD2. CDR1 is DFQATT and CDR2 is SNEGSKA in the germline V gene (reference sequence). This CDR3 is 17 amino acids long. J was trimmed by 3 bases and V by 1 base; bases with no gene match: 10. Written as DNA, the CDR3 is TGCAGTGCTAGAGTACCTCTAGCGGGCCAAGACACCGGGGAGCTGTTTTTT. Its protein product is CSARVPLAGQDTGELFF.

This clonotype was observed a few times. V and J are TRBV7-2 and TRBJ2-5; perhaps TRBD1 as D (6 bases). CDR3 length equals 14 residues. Per the germline V gene, CDR1 is SGHTA and CDR2 is FQGNSA. Between the trimmed V and J ends, which lost 7 bases and 1 base, there was a span of 13 bases. CDR3 nucleotides: TGTGCCAGCAACCTTGGACAGCCCCAAGAGACCCAGTACTTC. The encoded protein is CASNLGQPQETQYF. The full variable domain, its missing parts supplied by reference TRBV7-2 and TRBJ2-5, is GAGVSQSPSNKVTEKGKDVELRCDPISGHTALYWYRQSLGQGLEFLIYFQGNSAPDKSGLPSDRFSAERTGGSVSTLTIQRTQQEDSAVYLCASNLGQPQETQYFGPGTRLLVL.

This clonotype was detected a few times. The rearrangement uses TRBV12-3 or TRBV12-4 and TRBJ1-5; 12 bases line up with TRBD1. The CDR3 is 15 amino acids. V gave up 10 bases and J gave up 6 bases; unmatched junction bases: 10. This CDR3 is CATSRGTGGVQPQHF. Here the CDR3 DNA reads TGTGCCACCAGCCGAGGGACAGGGGGCGTTCAGCCCCAGCATTTT.

This chain joins TRBV29-1 and TRBJ2-5; D unresolved. Looked up from germline, CDR1 is SQVTM and CDR2 is ANQGSEA. V dropped 3 bases and J dropped 3 bases, with 11 bases sitting between them. This CDR3 is 13 amino acids long. CDR3 in DNA: TGCAGCGTTGATCCCGTGGGGAAAGAGACCCAGTACTTC. Translating it yields CSVDPVGKETQYF.

This clonotype showed up just a few times. CDR3 protein: CSAGGQGRSGEQYF. The CDR3 region has the DNA TGCAGCGCGGGAGGACAGGGGCGATCGGGTGAGCAGTACTTC. J is TRBJ2-7 and V is TRBV20-1; tentatively, D is TRBD1 (9 bases). Germline V gives CDR1 DFQATT, CDR2 SNEGSKA (reference sequence). The CDR3 contains 14 residues.

This chain links TRBV7-9 with TRBJ2-7, with D possibly matching TRBD1 (5 bases). V shed 5 bases and J shed 7 bases, with 18 bases lying between them. CDR1 is SEHNR and CDR2 is FQNEAQ in the germline V gene (reference sequence). This CDR3 spans 14 amino acids. DNA for the CDR3: TGTGCCAGCAGCGACCAGGTTGGGGCAGAAGAGCAGTACTTC. Translated: CASSDQVGAEEQYF.

A word on this clonotype: Relative to the germline gene, one junction end is altered; a read error may explain this. This rearrangement joins TRBV10-3 to TRBJ1-6; TRBD1 matches at 11 bases. Looked up from germline, CDR1 is ENHRY and CDR2 is SYGVKD. This CDR3 comprises 16 residues. The CDR3 loop reads CAISEGQGAGGSPHHF. As DNA, the CDR3 is TGTGCCATCAGTGAGGGACAGGGGGCAGGGGGTTCACCCCACCACTTT.

Notes on this clonotype: At one boundary the junction diverges from the germline segment, which might be a read error. The genes are TRBV20-1 and TRBJ1-1, with TRBD1 matching over 8 bases. CDR1 is DFQATT and CDR2 is SNEGSKA in the germline V gene (reference sequence). The CDR3 is 16 residues long. The CDR3 DNA is TGCGGTGCTAGACCGGACAGGGCGGGGTTCCACACTGAAGCTTTCTTT. The encoded protein is CGARPDRAGFHTEAFF.

This CDR3 is CSAREGLAIHEQFF. CDR3 nucleotides: TGCAGTGCTAGAGAGGGACTAGCGATCCATGAGCAGTTCTTC. The gene calls are TRBV20-1 and TRBJ2-1, with 10 bases matching TRBD2. With V trimmed by 0 bases and J by 8 bases, 4 bases remained unmatched. The CDR3 has 14 amino acids. Germline loops: CDR1 DFQATT, CDR2 SNEGSKA (reference sequence).

This clonotype was found many times. The J gene is TRBJ1-6, the V gene TRBV6-5, with 8 bases that match TRBD1. With V trimmed by 5 bases and J by 10 bases, 10 bases remained unmatched. Germline CDR1 reads MNHEY; CDR2 reads SVGAGI. This CDR3 has 15 amino acids. CDR3 in amino acids: CASSRLDRVYSPLHF. The CDR3 DNA reads TGTGCCAGCAGTCGACTGGACAGGGTTTACTCACCCCTCCACTTT.

This clonotype was observed many times. The V and J genes are TRBV29-1 and TRBJ1-4; the D is unclear. CDR1 and CDR2 from the germline V gene are SQVTM and ANQGSEA. The CDR3 extends over 10 amino acids. The V end was cut by 4 bases, the J end by 7 bases, with 4 bases between. The CDR3 region has the DNA TGCAGCGTTGTGGGTGAAAAACTGTTTTTT. Translated, it gives CSVVGEKLFF.

The table lists this clonotype with many counts. V is TRBV11-3 and J is TRBJ1-6; D perhaps matches TRBD1 (6 bases). This CDR3 region has 15 residues. Germline CDR1 and CDR2: SGHNT and YENEEA. With 5 bases removed from V and 0 bases from J, the gap between germline ends came to 8 bases. CDR3 nucleotides: TGTGCCAGCAGCGGACAGAGCTCCTATAATTCACCCCTCCACTTT. As protein: CASSGQSSYNSPLHF.

This clonotype was detected only once. The rearrangement uses TRBV7-2 and TRBJ1-6; possible D gene TRBD1, 5 bases. Germline values: CDR1 SGHTA, CDR2 FQGNSA. CDR3 length equals 16 residues. The V end lost 3 bases, the J end lost 4 bases, and 13 bases lay between the germline ends. DNA for the CDR3: TGTGCCAGCAGCTTCCTTCGGGGGACGTATAATTCACCCCTCCACTTT. Amino acids: CASSFLRGTYNSPLHF.

This clonotype was seen at least ten times. The chain combines TRBV9 with TRBJ1-3, with D maybe TRBD1 (6 bases). V lost 3 bases to trimming and J lost 1 base, with 14 bases between them. The CDR3 is made up of 16 amino acids. CDR1 and CDR2 (germline): SGDLS, YYNGEE. As DNA, the CDR3 is TGTGCCAGCAGCGGCGTTACAGGGAAATCTGGAAACACCATATATTTT. Its protein product is CASSGVTGKSGNTIYF.